Listed here are 5 T cell receptor beta chains from one sample, sequenced in a study of T cells after yellow fever vaccination. TCRdb used MiXCR to reprocess the 5' RACE reads, holding one entry per CDR3 protein. The data show some 260,000 distinct CDR3 sequences, about 5.2% seen once. The sequenced sample was CD4+ T cells sorted from PBMCs, obtained on the day of the yellow fever booster vaccination. The origin of the receptors is a man aged 18 to 29 who received the YFV17D yellow fever vaccine.

The rearrangement joins TRBV5-1 to TRBJ2-5; D is possibly TRBD2 (5 bases). Germline V CDR1 and CDR2: SGHRS, YFSETQ. The V gene lost 1 base and the J gene lost 10 bases, with 14 bases spanning the gap. CDR3 length: 13 residues. For the CDR3, the DNA is TGCGCCAGCAGCTTGTTTGCGGGCCGGGACCAGTACTTC. This gives the protein CASSLFAGRDQYF.

This clonotype was seen ten or more times. The rearrangement uses TRBV4-3 and TRBJ1-2, with D tentatively TRBD1 (6 bases). Per germline, CDR1 LGHNA and CDR2 YSLEER. The CDR3 is 17 residues long. V lost 5 bases to trimming and J lost 2 bases, with 21 bases between them. Written as DNA, the CDR3 is TGCGCCAGCAGCTCCGGGGGGACACAGGGATCCAACTATGGCTACACCTTC. Translating it yields CASSSGGTQGSNYGYTF.

This clonotype was observed a few times. The CDR3 sequence: CSARVGTAQETQYF. Here the CDR3 DNA reads TGCAGTGCTAGAGTGGGGACAGCGCAAGAGACCCAGTACTTC. This rearrangement joins TRBV20-1 to TRBJ2-5, with 7 bases aligning to TRBD1. The trim removed 1 base at V and 2 bases at J, leaving 4 bases unmatched. There are 14 residues in the CDR3. CDR1 is DFQATT, CDR2 SNEGSKA, per germline (reference sequence).

The chain recombines TRBV6-2 or TRBV6-3 with TRBJ1-5, with D unresolved. The CDR3 length is 17 residues. V gave up 2 bases and J gave up 1 base, with 15 bases separating them. Germline V gives CDR1 MNHEY, CDR2 SVGEGT. The CDR3 bases are TGTGCCAGCAGTTACCCGTCGAAGTCCATGAGCAATCAGCCCCAGCATTTT. Its protein product is CASSYPSKSMSNQPQHF.

This clonotype was seen repeatedly, ten times or more. This chain uses TRBV19 with TRBJ2-1; 9 nucleotides agree with TRBD2. This CDR3 contains 16 residues. With V trimmed by 1 base and J by 7 bases, 8 bases remained unmatched. Germline lookup yields CDR1 LNHDA and CDR2 SQIVND (reference sequence). The CDR3 nucleotides are TGTGCCAGTAGTATAGTTGGCGGGGGGGCCCGGAATGAGCAGTTCTTC. Its translation is CASSIVGGGARNEQFF. The variable domain in full, with the rest retrieved from reference TRBV19 and TRBJ2-1, is DGGITQSPKYLFRKEGQNVTLSCEQNLNHDAMYWYRQDPGQGLRLIYYSQIVNDFQKGDIAEGYSVSREKKESFPLTVTSAQKNPTAFYLCASSIVGGGARNEQFFGPGTRLTVL.